One sample yielded the 26 T cell receptor beta chains listed below, sequenced in a study of blood T cell repertoires in COVID-19 (TCRdb year 2020). Receptors were amplified or captured by the immunoSEQ multiplex PCR assay. The table comes from immuneACCESS by way of TCRdb, which keeps in-frame sequences with V and J called. Part of the clones is missing from these tables; in studies checked, under half for an unresolved V gene and the rest for unknown reasons. Across this sample there are around 94,000 clones, with 84% seen only once. The ten biggest clones cover around 4.5% of the sample. The sequenced sample was peripheral blood. The receptors shown here come from a human donor in a cohort sampled during active COVID-19.

This clone was counted once. The chain links TRBV4-3 to TRBJ2-7, with 12 positions matching TRBD2. Germline V gene sequence: CDR1 LGHNA, CDR2 YSLEER. Trimming removed 4 bases from V and 2 bases from J; junction bases left unmatched: 3. CDR3 length: 15 residues. In DNA, the CDR3 is TGCGCCAGCAGCCGGACTAGCGGGACAACCTACGAGCAGTACTTC. It is translated as CASSRTSGTTYEQYF.

V is TRBV18 and J is TRBJ1-2; D not certain. V was cut by 2 bases and J by 4 bases, with 8 bases left in between. This CDR3 contains 13 residues. The V gene's germline CDR1 is KGHSH and CDR2 LQKENI. The CDR3 here is CASSPTRGYGYTF. The CDR3 region has the DNA TGTGCCAGCTCACCAACGCGGGGCTATGGCTACACCTTC.

The gene calls are TRBV5-5 and TRBJ2-5; TRBD1 agrees at 8 bases. The CDR3 contains 15 residues. Per the germline V gene, CDR1 is SGHKS and CDR2 is YYEKEE (reference sequence). The V gene end was trimmed by 5 bases and the J gene end by 2 bases; junction bases not matched to a gene: 8. CDR3 residues: CASSPGTGRQETQYF. The CDR3 DNA reads as TGTGCCAGCAGTCCGGGGACAGGACGACAAGAGACCCAGTACTTC.

The chain combines TRBV25-1 with TRBJ2-3; 10 nucleotides match TRBD1. The CDR3 covers 16 residues. Germline trimming cut 5 bases from V and 6 bases from J; bases unmatched to any gene: 11. From germline, CDR1 is MGHDK and CDR2 SYGVNS. CDR3 region: CASSQTGTGDMDTQYF. In DNA form, the CDR3 reads TGTGCCAGCAGTCAAACCGGGACAGGGGACATGGATACGCAGTATTTT.

V is TRBV7-2 and J is TRBJ2-1; D unclear. V lost 0 bases and J lost 4, with 13 bases in between. CDR1 SGHTA and CDR2 FQGNSA come from the germline V gene. CDR3 length equals 16 residues. CDR3 protein: CASSLASTQSYNEQFF. For the CDR3, the DNA is TGTGCCAGCAGCTTAGCGTCGACTCAAAGTTACAATGAGCAGTTCTTC.

The chain couples TRBV28 to TRBJ1-1; D gene uncertain. Germline V gives CDR1 MDHEN, CDR2 SYDVKM. V gave up 5 bases and J gave up 2 bases, with 9 bases separating them. The CDR3 has 13 residues. In nucleotides, the CDR3 is TGTGCCAGCAGTGTGGTTAGCAACACTGAAGCTTTCTTT. Protein: CASSVVSNTEAFF.

The chain links TRBV18 to TRBJ1-4; no reliable D call. The germline V gene encodes CDR1 KGHSH and CDR2 LQKENI. Trimming shortened V by 6 bases and J by 3 bases, and 8 bases separated the two germline ends. This CDR3 region has 13 residues. CDR3 nucleotides: TGTGCCAGCTCTCGGGATCCTAATGAAAAACTGTTTTTT. Encoded protein: CASSRDPNEKLFF. Full variable domain (remainder filled in from reference TRBV18 and TRBJ1-4): NAGVMQNPRHLVRRRGQEARLRCSPMKGHSHVYWYRQLPEEGLKFMVYLQKENIIDESGMPKERFSAEFPKEGPSILRIQQVVRGDSAAYFCASSRDPNEKLFFGSGTQLSVL.

This chain connects TRBV3-1 (or the pseudogene TRBV3-2) to TRBJ2-1; 7 bases fit TRBD2. The CDR3 has 17 amino acids. Germline values: CDR1 LGHDT, CDR2 YNNKEL (reference sequence). Trimming cost V 4 bases and J 2 bases; bases outside gene matches: 11. CDR3 bases: TGTGCCAGCAGCCTCCCCCAGCGGGGAGGAGCCTACAATGAGCAGTTCTTC. This encodes CASSLPQRGGAYNEQFF.

This clone was counted between two and nine times. CDR3: CASSEMPGYSPLHF. The CDR3 bases are TGTGCCAGCAGTGAAATGCCAGGGTATTCACCCCTCCACTTT. The V gene is TRBV6-1, the J gene TRBJ1-6; D perhaps matches TRBD1 (5 bases). From germline, CDR1 is MNHNS and CDR2 SASEGT. The CDR3 sequence is 14 residues long. Trimming took 2 bases from V and 8 from J, leaving 10 bases between them.

The chain carries TRBV7-8 and TRBJ1-1, with 7 bases aligning to TRBD1. The V segment lost 6 bases and the J segment 5 bases; nucleotides outside the gene matches: 6. Germline assignment: CDR1 SGHVS and CDR2 FQNEAQ. The CDR3 loop spans 13 amino acids. The CDR3 spells CASSSTRGTEAFF. In DNA, the CDR3 is TGTGCCAGCAGTTCCACCAGGGGGACTGAAGCTTTCTTT.

The chain is built from TRBV11-2 and TRBJ2-1; 8 positions match TRBD2. The CDR3 totals 14 residues. Germline trimming cut 3 bases from V and 9 bases from J; bases unmatched to any gene: 7. Looked up from germline, CDR1 is SGHAT and CDR2 is FQNNGV. In DNA form, the CDR3 reads TGTGCCAGCAGCTTTAACGGGGGGGAAGGTGAGCAGTTCTTC. It codes for CASSFNGGEGEQFF.

The chain couples TRBV2 to TRBJ2-2; 7 bases match TRBD2. Germline V gives CDR1 SNHLY, CDR2 FYNNEI. The CDR3 totals 13 residues. J gave up 7 bases and V 8 bases, and 7 bases lay outside the gene matches. The CDR3 DNA sequence: TGTGCCAGCGGACGACTAGCAGGCGGGGAGCTGTTTTTT. Translation: CASGRLAGGELFF.

The genes are TRBV5-6 and TRBJ2-3, with D maybe TRBD2 (6 bases). There are 15 residues in the CDR3. V lost 3 bases, J lost 2 bases, and 13 bases lay in between. CDR1 SGHDT and CDR2 YYEEEE come from the germline V gene. CDR3 amino acids: CASSYGGRSTDTQYF. CDR3 nucleotides: TGTGCCAGCAGCTATGGGGGGAGGTCCACAGATACGCAGTATTTT.

This clone was seen a few times. This chain links TRBV2 with TRBJ1-5; D is unresolved. The CDR3 runs to 15 residues. Trimming took 8 bases from V and 0 from J, leaving 14 bases between them. The germline V gene encodes CDR1 SNHLY and CDR2 FYNNEI. CDR3 sequence reads: CASRGRFYSNQPQHF. In nucleotides, the CDR3 is TGTGCCAGCCGCGGCAGATTTTATAGCAATCAGCCCCAGCATTTT.

The rearrangement links TRBV7-8 to TRBJ1-3; no clear D gene. Germline V gene sequence: CDR1 SGHVS, CDR2 FQNEAQ. The CDR3 totals 14 residues. Trimming shortened V by 2 bases and J by 1 base, and 6 bases separated the two germline ends. CDR3: CASSLLQSGNTIYF. DNA of the CDR3: TGTGCCAGCAGCTTATTGCAGTCTGGAAACACCATATATTTT.

This chain links TRBV2 with TRBJ2-5, with 9 bases matching TRBD2. The CDR3 sequence is 14 residues long. The J segment lost 3 bases and the V segment lost 5 bases, leaving 4 bases of the junction unmatched. The germline V gene has CDR1 SNHLY and CDR2 FYNNEI. The DNA of the CDR3 is TGTGCCAGCAGTCTAGCGGGGACCGAAGAGACCCAGTACTTC. It encodes CASSLAGTEETQYF.

The V gene is TRBV2, the J gene TRBJ1-2; D uncertain. The V and J ends lost 8 bases and 4 bases respectively, with 11 bases between them. This CDR3 is built from 12 residues. Germline V lookup: CDR1 SNHLY, CDR2 FYNNEI. CDR3 sequence reads: CASRVSSYGYTF. The CDR3 region has the DNA TGTGCCAGCCGGGTATCCTCCTATGGCTACACCTTC.

The V gene is TRBV7-3, the J gene TRBJ2-3; 10 bases line up with TRBD1. Germline V gene sequence: CDR1 SGHTA, CDR2 FQGTGA. J was trimmed by 8 bases and V by 6 bases; bases with no gene match: 11. The CDR3 loop spans 15 amino acids. The CDR3 is CASSSTRTGGSTQYF. CDR3 nucleotide sequence: TGTGCCAGCAGTTCTACCCGGACAGGGGGAAGTACGCAGTATTTT.

The chain carries TRBV5-4 and TRBJ1-1; no firm D call. The germline V gene has CDR1 SGHNT and CDR2 YYREEE (reference sequence). The CDR3 has 11 amino acids. V dropped 1 base and J dropped 7 bases, with 5 bases sitting between them. The CDR3 is CASSLRGEAFF. Here the CDR3 DNA reads TGTGCCAGCAGCTTGAGAGGTGAAGCTTTCTTT.

The count of this clone is one. This chain connects TRBV28 to TRBJ2-5; D is ambiguous. This CDR3 has 13 residues. Trimming pared 6 bases from V and 4 bases from J, leaving 12 bases between. Germline-derived CDR1 and CDR2 are MDHEN and SYDVKM. CDR3 DNA: TGTGCCAGCAGCCTACCCTCCTTAGAGACCCAGTACTTC. It encodes CASSLPSLETQYF.

The genes are TRBV19 and TRBJ2-2; 8 nucleotides agree with TRBD1. This CDR3 has 17 amino acids. J was trimmed by 6 bases and V by 1 base; bases with no gene match: 10. Germline V gene lookup returns CDR1 LNHDA and CDR2 SQIVND (reference sequence). CDR3 in amino acids: CASSIGTGLPPAGELFF. The CDR3 nucleotides are TGTGCCAGTAGTATAGGGACAGGGCTTCCCCCGGCCGGGGAGCTGTTTTTT.

V and J are TRBV28 and TRBJ2-7; D remains ambiguous. The V end was cut by 3 bases, the J end by 3 bases, with 6 bases between. The CDR3 is 12 amino acids. From germline, CDR1 is MDHEN and CDR2 SYDVKM. The CDR3 DNA is TGTGCCAGCAGTTTTGGAGACTACGAGCAGTACTTC. Translating gives CASSFGDYEQYF.

The rearrangement joins TRBV7-9 to TRBJ2-3; D might be TRBD1 (5 bases). V was pared by 5 bases and J by 7 bases, with 16 bases between. The CDR3 has 14 amino acids. CDR1 is SEHNR, CDR2 FQNEAQ, per germline (reference sequence). In DNA form, the CDR3 reads TGTGCCAGCAGCCCTCAGGCAGGGCTGAATACGCAGTATTTT. As protein: CASSPQAGLNTQYF.

The rearrangement uses TRBV27 and TRBJ2-2, with 12 bases matching TRBD2. Germline loops: CDR1 MNHEY, CDR2 SMNVEV (reference sequence). CDR3 length: 15 amino acids. The J segment lost 2 bases and the V segment lost 11 bases, leaving 6 bases of the junction unmatched. The CDR3 nucleotides are TGTGCCTCCGGACTAGCGGGGCTAAACACCGGGGAGCTGTTTTTT. Translation: CASGLAGLNTGELFF.

The chain combines TRBV28 with TRBJ1-4; D not certain. Germline CDR1 MDHEN, CDR2 SYDVKM. The CDR3 is made up of 14 amino acids. Trimming took off 5 bases at V and 8 bases at J, with 15 bases between the two ends. The DNA of the CDR3 is TGTGCCAGCAGTCCCCCGGGCCGAGGGGAAAAACTGTTTTTT. Protein sequence: CASSPPGRGEKLFF.

This clone has just one count. The chain recombines TRBV2 with TRBJ2-3, with TRBD1 matching over 8 bases. J gave up 5 bases and V 6 bases, and 7 bases lay outside the gene matches. CDR3 length equals 14 residues. Germline loops: CDR1 SNHLY, CDR2 FYNNEI. CDR3 in DNA: TGTGCCAGCAGCCCGGACAGGGTAAGAGATACGCAGTATTTT. Its protein product is CASSPDRVRDTQYF. The entire variable domain, with the rest obtained from reference TRBV2 and TRBJ2-3, is as follows: EPEVTQTPSHQVTQMGQEVILRCVPISNHLYFYWYRQILGQKVEFLVSFYNNEISEKSEIFDDQFSVERPDGSNFTLKIRSTKLEDSAMYFCASSPDRVRDTQYFGPGTRLTVL.